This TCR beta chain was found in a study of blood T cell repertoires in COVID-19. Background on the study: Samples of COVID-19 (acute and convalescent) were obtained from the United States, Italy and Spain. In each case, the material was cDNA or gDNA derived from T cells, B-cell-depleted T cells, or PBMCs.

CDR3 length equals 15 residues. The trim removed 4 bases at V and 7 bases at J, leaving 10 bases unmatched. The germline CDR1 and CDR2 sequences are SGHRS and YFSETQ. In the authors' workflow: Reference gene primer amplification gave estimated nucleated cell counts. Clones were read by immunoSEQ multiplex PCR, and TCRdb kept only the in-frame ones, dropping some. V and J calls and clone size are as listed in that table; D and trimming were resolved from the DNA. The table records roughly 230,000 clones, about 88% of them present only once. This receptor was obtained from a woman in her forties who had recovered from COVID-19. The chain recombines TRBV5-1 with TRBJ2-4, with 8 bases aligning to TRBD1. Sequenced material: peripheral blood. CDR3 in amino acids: CASSPGQVTINIQYF. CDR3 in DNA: TGCGCCAGCAGCCCGGGACAGGTGACGATCAACATTCAGTACTTC.